The 8 T cell receptor beta chains presented below share a single source sample, sequenced in a study of Ad26.COV2.S vaccination and SARS-CoV-2 variants. Assay: immunoSEQ multiplex PCR; the TCRdb copy retains only in-frame clones and omits some. The sample yields hundreds of thousands of clones, about 89% seen once. Stated treatment: roughly 18 received Ad26.COV2.S at low or high dose, single or two shots; 5 received placebo; per-sample allocation not given. Collection of samples fell on day 63 after the first vaccine or placebo injection. The specimen comprised peripheral blood, sampled in a trial of Ad26.COV2.S vaccine versus placebo. Receptors originate from a person aged 18 to 59 who received the Ad26.COV2.S COVID-19 vaccine or a placebo.

The chain's CDR3 is CATSRDPGPQETQYF. DNA of the CDR3: TGTGCCACCAGCAGAGATCCGGGGCCCCAAGAGACCCAGTACTTC. The J gene is TRBJ2-5, the V gene TRBV15; perhaps D is TRBD1 or TRBD2 (5 bases each). The CDR3 sequence is 15 residues long. V was trimmed by 0 bases and J by 1 base, leaving 9 bases between them. Germline V CDR1 and CDR2: LNHNV, YYDKDF (reference sequence). Drawing the rest from reference TRBV15 and TRBJ2-5, the complete variable domain is DAMVIQNPRYQVTQFGKPVTLSCSQTLNHNVMYWYQQKSSQAPKLLFHYYDKDFNNEADTPDNFQSRRPNTSFCFLDIRSPGLGDTAMYLCATSRDPGPQETQYFGPGTRLLVL.

The chain has TRBV7-2 and TRBJ2-5; 7 bases match TRBD1. This CDR3 is 15 amino acids long. CDR1 and CDR2 (germline): SGHTA, FQGNSA. Trimming cost V 3 bases and J 4 bases; bases outside gene matches: 8. The chain's CDR3 is CASSFRQGGIETQYF. As DNA, the CDR3 is TGTGCCAGCAGCTTCCGACAGGGTGGGATAGAGACCCAGTACTTC.

This chain links TRBV19 with TRBJ1-5, with D maybe TRBD1 (5 bases). Germline CDR1 LNHDA, CDR2 SQIVND (reference sequence). The CDR3 contains 16 residues. V lost 1 base and J lost 5, with 15 bases in between. The CDR3 region is CASSIGGGVRHQPQHF. The CDR3 nucleotides read TGTGCCAGTAGTATAGGTGGAGGGGTGAGACATCAGCCCCAGCATTTT.

This clone was seen only once. The rearrangement links TRBV30 to TRBJ2-3, with TRBD2 as a possible D gene (5 bases). V gave up 0 bases and J gave up 1 base, with 8 bases separating them. Germline CDR1 is GTSNPN and CDR2 is SVGIG (reference sequence). This CDR3 has 14 amino acids. The CDR3: CAWSVGSRTDTQYF. CDR3 in DNA: TGTGCCTGGAGTGTGGGGAGTCGCACAGATACGCAGTATTTT.

CDR3 coding DNA: TGTGCCAGCAGTAAGGGGACACCTAATGAAAAACTGTTTTTT. This encodes CASSKGTPNEKLFF. The V call is TRBV4-2, the J call TRBJ1-4, with TRBD1 as a possible D gene (6 bases). This CDR3 spans 14 amino acids. The germline V and J ends were trimmed by 6 bases and 3 bases, with 11 bases remaining between them. Per germline, CDR1 LGHNA and CDR2 YNFKEQ.

This chain joins TRBV5-1 and TRBJ2-1, with 14 bases fitting TRBD2. Trimming removed 0 bases from V and 7 bases from J; junction bases left unmatched: 9. CDR1 and CDR2 (germline): SGHRS, YFSETQ. This CDR3 comprises 18 residues. CDR3 amino acids: CASSLVPPGLAGENEQFF. The CDR3 DNA reads as TGCGCCAGCAGCTTGGTCCCCCCGGGACTAGCGGGGGAGAATGAGCAGTTCTTC.

V and J are TRBV19 and TRBJ2-5, with 10 nucleotides matching TRBD2. V lost 4 bases and J lost 6; bases outside the gene matches: 20. This CDR3 has 19 amino acids. Germline V CDR1 and CDR2: LNHDA, SQIVND (reference sequence). CDR3 in DNA: TGTGCCAGTAGTACCCCCGGGCTAGCGGGGGACCCGGGCGGACAGACCCAGTACTTC. Amino acid sequence: CASSTPGLAGDPGGQTQYF.

This rearrangement joins TRBV30 to TRBJ1-1; tentatively, D is TRBD1 (5 bases). The V gene lost 0 bases and the J gene lost 1 base, with 6 bases spanning the gap. Germline CDR1 and CDR2: GTSNPN and SVGIG (reference sequence). The CDR3 has 13 residues. This CDR3 is CAWSVGENTEAFF. The CDR3 DNA reads TGTGCCTGGAGTGTAGGGGAGAACACTGAAGCTTTCTTT.